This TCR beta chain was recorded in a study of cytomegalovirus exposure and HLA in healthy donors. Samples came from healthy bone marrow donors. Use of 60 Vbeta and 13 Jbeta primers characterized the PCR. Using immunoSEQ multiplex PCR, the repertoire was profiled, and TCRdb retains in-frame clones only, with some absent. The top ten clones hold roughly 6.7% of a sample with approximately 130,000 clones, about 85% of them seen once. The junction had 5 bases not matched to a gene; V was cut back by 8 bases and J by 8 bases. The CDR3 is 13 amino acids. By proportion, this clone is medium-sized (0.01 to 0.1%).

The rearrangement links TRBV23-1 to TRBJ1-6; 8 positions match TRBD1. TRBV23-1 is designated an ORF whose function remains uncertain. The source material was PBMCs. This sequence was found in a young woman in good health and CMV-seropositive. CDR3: CASPSDRDSPLHF. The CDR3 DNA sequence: TGCGCCAGCCCTTCGGACAGGGATTCACCCCTCCACTTT.